A selection of T cell receptor beta chains follows, all from one sample in a study of blood T cell repertoires in COVID-19. The table came from immunoSEQ multiplex PCR; TCRdb's copy has only in-frame clones and leaves some out. Among about 140,000 clones listed, roughly 76% were seen once. Specimen: peripheral blood. These receptors all come from a woman between 50 and 59 years old with active or convalescent COVID-19. Both conserved end residues are part of each CDR3. The D gene is left open where the match is weak. Clone sizes are given selectively: once, few, many, or a class where the clone is expanded.

TRBV11-3	TRBJ2-5	TRBD1	NA	TGTGCCAGCAGCCCTCGGACAGGGTTCCAAGAGACCCAGTACTTC	CASSPRTGFQETQYF
TRBV5-1	TRBJ1-2	NA	NA	TGCGCCAGCAGATCGGGACTCAACTATGGCTACACCTTC	CASRSGLNYGYTF
TRBV24-1	TRBJ2-2	TRBD1	NA	TGTGCCACCAGTGGCGCCCCAGGGGGCGCGTACACCGGGGAGCTGTTTTTT	CATSGAPGGAYTGELFF
TRBV28	TRBJ1-2	NA	NA	TGTGCCAGCAGGGAGTTAGGGGGGGCAGGCTATGGCTACACCTTC	CASRELGGAGYGYTF
TRBV7-2	TRBJ2-7	NA	NA	TGTGCCAGCAGCTTCAGTAGGGGCTACGAGCAGTACTTC	CASSFSRGYEQYF
TRBV5-8	TRBJ2-7	TRBD1	NA	TGTGCCAGCAGCTTGTCGGGACAGAGCTCCCCCGAGCAGTACTTC	CASSLSGQSSPEQYF
TRBV7-9	TRBJ1-2	NA	NA	TGTGCCAGCAGCCCCCGACGGGAATTTGGCTACACCTTC	CASSPRREFGYTF
TRBV7-9	TRBJ2-5	NA	large	TGTGCCAGCAGCACGGAAGAGACCCAGTACTTC	CASSTEETQYF
TRBV5-6	TRBJ2-2	NA	once	TGTGCCAGCAGCTTGTTCGGGGTCGCCGGGGAGCTGTTTTTT	CASSLFGVAGELFF
TRBV18	TRBJ2-7	TRBD2	NA	TGTGCCAGCTCACCGCCGGGACTAGCGGGGGGTCGCTCCTACGAGCAGTACTTC	CASSPPGLAGGRSYEQYF
TRBV30	TRBJ1-6	NA	NA	TGTGCCTGGAGTGGACAGGAGGATTCACCCCTCCACTTT	CAWSGQEDSPLHF
TRBV20-1	TRBJ2-7	NA	NA	TGCAGTGCGCCCATTGGGGGAGGGCAGTACTTC	CSAPIGGGQYF
TRBV4-3	TRBJ1-1	NA	NA	TGCGCCAGCAGCCAAGGAATAAACAGTGAAGCTTTCTTT	CASSQGINSEAFF
TRBV13	TRBJ2-1	TRBD2	NA	TGTGCCAGCAGCCGAGCGACTAGCGGCTACAATGAGCAGTTCTTC	CASSRATSGYNEQFF
TRBV2	TRBJ2-2	NA	NA	TGTGCCAGCAGTGGACAGAACACCGGGGAGCTGTTTTTT	CASSGQNTGELFF
TRBV7-9	TRBJ2-5	TRBD1	NA	TGTGCCAGCAGCTTAGGGACAGGGACCCAGTACTTC	CASSLGTGTQYF
TRBV28	TRBJ1-2	TRBD1	NA	TGTGCCAGCAGTTTCTCGCCGGGACAGGGGGCGAGGGGCTACACCTTC	CASSFSPGQGARGYTF
TRBV5-1	TRBJ2-5	NA	few	TGCGCCAGCAGCTTGGGGCAGGGTAAGACCCAGTACTTC	CASSLGQGKTQYF
TRBV5-1	TRBJ2-3	NA	few	TGCGCCAGCAGCTTGTTTGCCGGGAGCTGGACAGATACGCAGTATTTT	CASSLFAGSWTDTQYF
TRBV2	TRBJ2-1	NA	NA	TGTGCCAGCAGTGGGCAGGGGTACTACAATGAGCAGTTCTTC	CASSGQGYYNEQFF
TRBV5-6	TRBJ2-5	TRBD2	NA	TGTGCCAGCAGCTTGGCAGCGGGGGATAAAGAGACCCAGTACTTC	CASSLAAGDKETQYF
TRBV10-2	TRBJ2-1	TRBD1	NA	TGCGCCAGCAGTGAGGGGGGGCAGGGGGCGGTAGGGTACAATGAGCAGTTCTTC	CASSEGGQGAVGYNEQFF
TRBV7-2	TRBJ2-5	TRBD2	NA	TGTGCCAGCAGCCTAACAACTAGCGGGAGTTTAGAGACCCAGTACTTC	CASSLTTSGSLETQYF
TRBV12-5	TRBJ2-5	NA	NA	TGTGCTAGTGGTTTGGGGAGGGACCGATCGCAAGAGACCCAGTACTTC	CASGLGRDRSQETQYF
TRBV5-1	TRBJ2-5	NA	NA	TGCGCCAGCAGCTTGATGGCCGGGTATGGTATCTATGGGGCGGAGACCCAGTACTTC	CASSLMAGYGIYGAETQYF
TRBV4-3	TRBJ2-1	TRBD2	NA	TGCGCCAGCAGCCTCGGGGGGAAGATAAACAATGAGCAGTTCTTC	CASSLGGKINNEQFF
TRBV6-4	TRBJ2-3	TRBD2	NA	TGTGCCAGCAGCCCGACCGGGACTAGGGTCCGGAGCACAGATACGCAGTATTTT	CASSPTGTRVRSTDTQYF
TRBV7-6	TRBJ1-5	TRBD1	NA	TGTGCCAGCAGCCGTGGGACAGGCCAGAACAATCAGCCCCAGCATTTT	CASSRGTGQNNQPQHF
TRBV10-3	TRBJ2-7	TRBD2	NA	TGTGCCATCAGTCCGGGACTAGCGGGAGGCGCCTACGAGCAGTACTTC	CAISPGLAGGAYEQYF
TRBV10-3	TRBJ2-2	TRBD1	NA	TGTGCCATCGGACAGGGCAACACCGGGGAGCTGTTTTTT	CAIGQGNTGELFF
TRBV10-3	TRBJ2-4	NA	NA	TGTGCCATCAGTGAAGGACTAGCCAAAAACATTCAGTACTTC	CAISEGLAKNIQYF
TRBV2	TRBJ2-1	TRBD2	NA	TGTGCCAGCAGCCAGTGGGGGGGAAACTACAATGAGCAGTTCTTC	CASSQWGGNYNEQFF
TRBV28	TRBJ2-3	TRBD2	NA	TGTGCCAGCAATTCCCCTCGAGGAGCGGGGGAGCGGGATACGCAGTATTTT	CASNSPRGAGERDTQYF
TRBV2	TRBJ2-7	NA	NA	TGTGCCAGCAGTGTGTACTTGGGGCAAACCTACGAGCAGTACTTC	CASSVYLGQTYEQYF
TRBV7-9	TRBJ2-3	TRBD1	NA	TGTGCCAGCAGCGGGGACAGGGGCGCAGATACGCAGTATTTT	CASSGDRGADTQYF
TRBV5-1	TRBJ1-3	NA	few	TGCGCCAGCAGCTCAACAGGGTCTGGAAACACCATATATTTT	CASSSTGSGNTIYF
TRBV18	TRBJ2-5	NA	NA	TGTGCCAGCTCCCCCCAGGGAGAGACCCAGTACTTC	CASSPQGETQYF
TRBV3-1/TRBV3-2	TRBJ1-6	NA	many	TGTGCCAGCAGCCTACCCGACGGAGATTCACCCCTCCACTTT	CASSLPDGDSPLHF
TRBV7-9	TRBJ2-2	NA	few	TGTGCCAGCAGAGGCCCTCAGGGAAACACCGGGGAGCTGTTTTTT	CASRGPQGNTGELFF
TRBV7-3	TRBJ1-2	NA	NA	TGTGCCAGCAGCACACCCCTCGAATTTTCACCAAACTATGGCTACACCTTC	CASSTPLEFSPNYGYTF
TRBV28	TRBJ2-2	NA	NA	TGTGCCAGCAGTCTCACGCTAGGAGGGACTGCGAACACCGGGGAGCTGTTTTTT	CASSLTLGGTANTGELFF
TRBV7-2	TRBJ1-1	NA	NA	TGTGCCAGCAGCTTAAACGCGGATGACACTGAAGCTTTCTTT	CASSLNADDTEAFF
TRBV28	TRBJ2-7	NA	NA	TGTGCCAGCAGTGTCCGCGGATCGCCGTACTTC	CASSVRGSPYF
TRBV6-5	TRBJ2-1	NA	NA	TGTGCCAGCAGTTACTCGCGGGTTTACAATGAGCAGTTCTTC	CASSYSRVYNEQFF
TRBV30	TRBJ2-6	TRBD2	NA	TGTGCCTGGAAGCGGGGGGCGGCTGGGGCCAACGTCCTGACTTTC	CAWKRGAAGANVLTF
TRBV11-2	TRBJ1-1	NA	NA	TGTGCCAGCAGCTTAAACAGGGCCTACACTGAAGCTTTCTTT	CASSLNRAYTEAFF
TRBV28	TRBJ1-6	NA	few	TGTGCCAGCAGTCGATACAGTGGAAGCTCCTATAATTCACCCCTCCACTTT	CASSRYSGSSYNSPLHF
TRBV7-3	TRBJ2-2	NA	NA	TGTGCCAGCAGCTTAGGAGGCGGGGTTGGCGGGGAGCTGTTTTTT	CASSLGGGVGGELFF
TRBV6-5	TRBJ2-3	NA	once	TGTGCCAGCAGTTACGGAGGTAGCAGAGATACGCAGTATTTT	CASSYGGSRDTQYF
TRBV6-6	TRBJ1-4	TRBD1	NA	TGTGCCATCTCGACAGGGAATGAAAAACTGTTTTTT	CAISTGNEKLFF
TRBV4-3	TRBJ2-1	NA	NA	TGCGCCAGCAGCCTAGGGAGCGCGGAATACAATGAGCAGTTCTTC	CASSLGSAEYNEQFF
TRBV29-1	TRBJ1-2	NA	NA	TGCAGCGTGGAAACCGGGAACGGTTATCGTGGCTACACCTTC	CSVETGNGYRGYTF
TRBV11-2	TRBJ2-7	TRBD2	NA	TGTGCCAGCAGCTCCGGACTAGCGGGAGGGAACGAGCAGTACTTC	CASSSGLAGGNEQYF
TRBV24-1	TRBJ2-7	TRBD1	few	TGTGCCACCACCAATGTCCGGCAGGGGGTGGACGAGCAGTACTTC	CATTNVRQGVDEQYF